Sequencing of this T cell receptor (beta chain) was carried out in a study of shared clonotypes between healthy human individuals. As for this clone: Its antigen is unknown.

Profiling relied on immunoSEQ multiplex PCR, and the TCRdb table lists in-frame clones only, not all of them. This sample has nearly 2 million clones, with about 95% found just once. Naivety among CD8 cells was defined by CD45RO negativity and positive CCR7 selection, thereby excluding terminally differentiated effector memory CD45RA+ cells. Overall study results and limits: Few donors restricted represented genetic and exposure-history diversity.

The sequenced sample was naive CD8+ T cells sorted from blood. This sequence originates from a man younger than 30 in good health.

The CDR3: CASTVLQGWDHRNGYTF. The CDR3 nucleotides are TGTGCCAGTACGGTACTCCAGGGTTGGGACCACAGAAATGGCTACACCTTC. The rearrangement joins TRBV19 to TRBJ1-2; D possibly corresponds to TRBD1 (5 bases). Trimming shortened V by 7 bases and J by 6 bases, and 27 bases separated the two germline ends. The CDR3 has 17 amino acids. Germline lookup yields CDR1 LNHDA and CDR2 SQIVND (reference sequence).